This T cell receptor beta chain was observed in a study of T-cell memory formation after mild COVID-19. Study as a whole: Clusters were largely donor specific.

TCRdb reprocessed the 5' RACE reads via MiXCR and lists one record per CDR3 protein. The sample holds roughly 620,000 distinct CDR3 sequences, roughly 18% seen once. Broader study findings: Among contracting clones, CD4+ were mainly CM/EM and CD8+ enriched in EMRA.

This clonotype was seen only a few times. Its specificity is not known. V gave up 3 bases and J gave up 6 bases, with 5 bases separating them. CDR3 size: 10 residues. CDR1 and CDR2 (germline): GTSNPN, SVGIG (reference sequence). The sequence derives from an adult woman who had mild COVID-19 (a few samples of this study predate the infection). Cell type and time point are not known. This sequence joins TRBV30 and TRBJ1-2, with D uncertain. Sequenced input: PBMCs or a T cell subset sorted from them (not recorded which). CDR3: CAWRLNGYTF. The CDR3, as DNA: TGTGCCTGGAGGTTAAATGGCTACACCTTC. The full variable domain, with the rest looked up from reference TRBV30 and TRBJ1-2, is SQTIHQWPATLVQPVGSPLSLECTVEGTSNPNLYWYRQAAGRGLQLLFYSVGIGQISSEVPQNLSASRPQDRQFILSSKKLLLSDSGFYLCAWRLNGYTFGSGTRLTVV.